The clone carrying this TCR beta chain showed up many times. Amplified regions were TCR beta CDR3 sequences from RNA transcripts. Carried out on the TCR CDR3, a first-round RT-PCR used the HTBI primer set. TCRdb ran MiXCR on the multiplex PCR reads and lists one entry per CDR3 protein. The data contain approximately 620,000 distinct CDR3 sequences, about 15% of them singletons. The source of the sample is a study of T cells in Graves' hyperthyroidism and ophthalmopathy. This TCR came from a woman under 40 with Graves' hyperthyroidism that later progressed to Graves' ophthalmopathy. The sample was blood.

This CDR3 is CASSLWRRGSEQETQYF. The CDR3 bases are TGTGCCAGCAGCTTATGGAGGAGGGGGAGTGAGCAAGAGACCCAGTACTTC. The V gene is TRBV7-2, the J gene TRBJ2-5; D is tentatively TRBD1 or TRBD2 (6 bases each). CDR3 length equals 17 residues. The germline CDR1 and CDR2 sequences are SGHTA and FQGNSA. Trimming took 2 bases from V and 2 from J, leaving 18 bases between them.